The next 22 T cell receptor beta chains were all read from a single sample in a study of spatial heterogeneity in lung cancer (dated by TCRdb to about 2019). Preparation of the library involved 5' RACE. Sequencing was carried out with a NextSeq 500. TCRdb took the public reads, trimmed them with fastp at Q25, ran MiXCR for clone calling and kept in-frame beta chains. Duplicate CDR3 protein sequences are folded into a single record with the most common DNA and genes. The sample table lists approximately 40,000 distinct CDR3 sequences, 6% to 7.5% of them with a count of one. The ten largest clonotypes hold 35% to 55% of the sample. Sample time point, as interpreted from the label and publication: sample taken at primary tumor resection. For TCR sequencing, whole RNA was extracted from tumor and nontumor lung tissue, or from cryopreserved PBMC samples, and no cell sorting was done. The input for sequencing was PBMCs, taken at surgery. The receptors shown here come from a female donor with early-stage non-small cell lung cancer.

A few counts support this clonotype. The chain couples TRBV10-3 to TRBJ2-3; the match to TRBD2 covers 9 bases. The germline gives CDR1 ENHRY, CDR2 SYGVKD. V lost 0 bases, J lost 4 bases, and 8 bases stayed unmatched. The CDR3 loop spans 17 amino acids. CDR3 nucleotide sequence: TGTGCCATCAGTGAGTCGCAAGGCGGGGGGGCGGCAGATACGCAGTATTTT. Its translation: CAISESQGGGAADTQYF.

This clonotype was detected ten times or more. V gene TRBV18 combines with J gene TRBJ1-1; D ambiguous. Germline assignment: CDR1 KGHSH and CDR2 LQKENI. V lost 0 bases, J lost 1 base, and 6 bases lay in between. The CDR3 consists of 14 residues. Written as DNA, the CDR3 is TGTGCCAGCTCACCACCCGGACGGAACACTGAAGCTTTCTTT. Its translation is CASSPPGRNTEAFF.

Many counts were recorded for this clonotype. The V and J genes are TRBV3-1 and TRBJ2-1; TRBD2 aligns across 10 bases. The V segment lost 11 bases and the J segment 8 bases; nucleotides outside the gene matches: 12. Germline CDR1 and CDR2: LGHDT and YNNKEL (reference sequence). The CDR3 covers 14 residues. CDR3 nucleotide sequence: TGTGCCTCCTTGCCCAGCGGGGGGGCTGATGAGCAGTTCTTC. It specifies CASLPSGGADEQFF.

The sample holds many counts of this clonotype. The chain joins TRBV20-1 to TRBJ1-3, with TRBD1 as a possible D gene (5 bases). CDR1 DFQATT and CDR2 SNEGSKA come from the germline V gene (reference sequence). This CDR3 spans 14 amino acids. V was cut by 3 bases and J by 0 bases, with 9 bases left in between. The CDR3 nucleotides read TGCAGTGCTAGCAGGGAAAACTCTGGAAACACCATATATTTT. It yields the protein CSASRENSGNTIYF.

This clonotype occurred many times. The genes are TRBV29-1 and TRBJ1-1, with D perhaps TRBD1 (6 bases). Germline assignment: CDR1 SQVTM and CDR2 ANQGSEA. The CDR3 is made up of 12 amino acids. Trimming cost V 4 bases and J 11 bases, with 17 bases left between them. The CDR3, as DNA: TGCAGCGTTGGCCAGACAGGTCGACGCGCTTTCTTT. Translating it yields CSVGQTGRRAFF.

This clonotype was picked up a small number of times. CDR3 DNA: TGCGCCAGCAGCCAAACCCAACAGGGCTACGAGCAGTACTTC. Translation: CASSQTQQGYEQYF. The chain has TRBV4-1 and TRBJ2-7, with a weak D call TRBD1 (6 bases). Deletions cut 2 bases from V and 3 bases from J, with 11 bases between. CDR3 length: 14 amino acids. The V gene's germline CDR1 is MGHRA and CDR2 YSYEKL.

CDR3 region: CASSATGAGDTQYF. The CDR3, as DNA: TGTGCCAGCAGCGCGACAGGGGCGGGAGATACGCAGTATTTT. The chain uses TRBV7-3 and TRBJ2-3; 8 nucleotides line up with TRBD1. Trimming removed 5 bases from V and 5 bases from J; junction bases left unmatched: 6. In germline, CDR1 is SGHTA, CDR2 FQGTGA. This CDR3 region has 14 residues.

This clonotype was recorded at least ten times. The chain uses TRBV12-3 or TRBV12-4 and TRBJ2-7, with 7 bases lining up with TRBD1. This CDR3 has 14 residues. J was trimmed by 6 bases and V by 7 bases; bases with no gene match: 12. The CDR3 spells CASTLSVTGSEQYF. The CDR3 DNA reads TGTGCCAGCACCCTTTCCGTGACAGGGAGCGAGCAGTACTTC.

In its sample, this clonotype was seen many times. The genes are TRBV5-6 and TRBJ2-7, with TRBD2 identical over 8 bases. V lost 0 bases to trimming and J lost 6 bases; unmatched junction nucleotides: 11. The CDR3 has 16 residues. In germline, CDR1 is SGHDT, CDR2 YYEEEE. The CDR3 coding sequence is TGTGCCAGCAGCTTGGAGACGGGGGGGGCTCCTGGCGAGCAGTACTTC. Residues: CASSLETGGAPGEQYF.

V gene TRBV20-1 combines with J gene TRBJ2-3, with unresolved D. There are 13 residues in the CDR3. The germline V gene has CDR1 DFQATT and CDR2 SNEGSKA (reference sequence). V lost 7 bases to trimming and J lost 2 bases, with 13 bases between them. The CDR3 here is CSVRALDTDTQYF. The CDR3 bases are TGCAGTGTCCGGGCCCTGGACACAGATACGCAGTATTTT.

This chain links TRBV27 with TRBJ2-7, with D perhaps being TRBD1 or TRBD2 (5 bases each). The CDR3 contains 14 residues. V lost 5 bases and J 3 bases, leaving 14 bases between the germline ends. CDR1 and CDR2 from the germline V gene are MNHEY and SMNVEV (reference sequence). The CDR3 DNA reads as TGTGCCAGCAGTCCGGCCGGGACCATCTACGAGCAGTACTTC. The encoded protein is CASSPAGTIYEQYF.

V gene TRBV7-2 combines with J gene TRBJ2-1; unclear D gene. Germline V gene data show CDR1 as SGHTA and CDR2 as FQGNSA. The CDR3 covers 14 residues. V was shortened by 1 base and J by 10 bases, with 14 bases between the two germline ends. The CDR3 protein is CASSLEMAFGEQFF. In DNA, the CDR3 is TGTGCCAGCAGCTTAGAAATGGCGTTTGGGGAGCAGTTCTTC.

This clonotype was counted at least ten times. This chain joins TRBV29-1 and TRBJ1-1, with TRBD1 as a possible D gene (6 bases). Trimming removed 6 bases at V and 1 base at J, with 12 bases between. The CDR3 consists of 13 residues. Germline V CDR1 and CDR2: SQVTM, ANQGSEA. This CDR3 is CSVGQTPNTEAFF. CDR3 sequence (DNA): TGCAGCGTCGGACAGACACCGAACACTGAAGCTTTCTTT.

This clonotype has ten or more counts. The rearrangement joins TRBV30 to TRBJ1-3, with D perhaps TRBD1 (6 bases). The V gene's germline CDR1 is GTSNPN and CDR2 SVGIG (reference sequence). Trimming shortened V by 1 base and J by 1 base, and 11 bases separated the two germline ends. This CDR3 comprises 15 residues. CDR3 region: CAWSALTGSGNTIYF. DNA for the CDR3: TGTGCCTGGAGTGCGCTGACAGGTTCTGGAAACACCATATATTTT.

This clonotype has more than one count but fewer than ten. Its ends do not fully match the called genes, so a read error is possible. The V call is TRBV15, the J call TRBJ2-3; 7 bases are shared with TRBD1. The germline gives CDR1 LNHNV, CDR2 YYDKDF (reference sequence). This CDR3 is built from 14 residues. Here the CDR3 DNA reads TGTGCCACCAGCAGAGATTATAGGACAGGTACGCAGTATTTT. It specifies CATSRDYRTGTQYF.

This clonotype was counted many times. The chain recombines TRBV27 with TRBJ2-7, with TRBD1 matching over 9 bases. This CDR3 has 14 amino acids. Germline lookup yields CDR1 MNHEY and CDR2 SMNVEV (reference sequence). With V trimmed by 6 bases and J by 4 bases, 7 bases remained unmatched. For the CDR3, the DNA is TGTGCCAGCAGGACCGGGACAGGGATTTACGAGCAGTACTTC. This encodes CASRTGTGIYEQYF.

This clonotype appeared many times. The rearrangement links TRBV13 to TRBJ2-3; 8 nucleotides align to TRBD2. V lost 6 bases and J lost 0; bases outside the gene matches: 5. Germline loops: CDR1 PRHDT, CDR2 FYEKMQ (reference sequence). This CDR3 has 15 amino acids. CDR3 DNA sequence: TGTGCCAGCAGTAATAGCGGGGATAGCACAGATACGCAGTATTTT. Residues: CASSNSGDSTDTQYF.

This clonotype was counted ten times or more. This chain uses TRBV18 with TRBJ2-3; 7 bases are shared with TRBD2. Germline lookup yields CDR1 KGHSH and CDR2 LQKENI. Losses at the gene ends were 4 bases for V and 0 bases for J; bases not matched to a gene: 4. The CDR3 is 15 residues long. CDR3 amino acids: CASSLLAASTDTQYF. In nucleotides, the CDR3 is TGTGCCAGCTCACTCCTAGCGGCTAGCACAGATACGCAGTATTTT.

The DNA for the CDR3 is TGTGCCAGCAGGAGGACAGGGACCACTGAAGCTTTCTTT. This gives the protein CASRRTGTTEAFF. The chain carries TRBV12-3 or TRBV12-4 and TRBJ1-1, with 8 bases aligning to TRBD1. V was pared by 6 bases and J by 4 bases, with 4 bases of the junction left unmatched. This CDR3 comprises 13 residues.

This clonotype was seen repeatedly, ten times or more. The chain combines TRBV19 with TRBJ1-1; unclear D gene. Between the trimmed V and J ends, which lost 0 bases and 1 base, there was a span of 9 bases. The CDR3 length is 15 residues. Looked up from germline, CDR1 is LNHDA and CDR2 is SQIVND (reference sequence). The CDR3 region is CASSIDLRGNTEAFF. The CDR3 region has the DNA TGTGCCAGTAGTATAGATCTGCGAGGGAACACTGAAGCTTTCTTT.

Ten or more counts support this clonotype. V gene TRBV6-6 combines with J gene TRBJ1-5; D ambiguous. With 5 bases removed from V and 0 bases from J, the gap between germline ends came to 8 bases. Germline CDR1 is MNHNY and CDR2 is SVGAGI (reference sequence). This CDR3 has 14 residues. The CDR3 DNA is TGTGCCAGCAGTGGTCTTTATAGCAATCAGCCCCAGCATTTT. Protein product: CASSGLYSNQPQHF.

This clonotype appeared many times. The chain joins TRBV7-2 to TRBJ1-6; a weak D match, TRBD1 (6 bases). Germline CDR1 reads SGHTA; CDR2 reads FQGNSA. The CDR3 is 15 amino acids. The V gene lost 0 bases and the J gene lost 5 bases, with 8 bases spanning the gap. The DNA of the CDR3 is TGTGCCAGCAGCTTAGCACAGGGACATAATTCACCCCTCCACTTT. As protein: CASSLAQGHNSPLHF.